This TCR beta chain is from a study of metastatic and nonmetastatic thyroid tumors. Overall study: Across peripheral blood and tumor or nodule tissue samples taken from malignant and benign thyroid patients, the repertoires were compared with one another. Study-wide results and limits: It was reportedly found that TCR beta diversity was significantly higher in malignant thyroid tumors than in benign nodules, a difference seen in both blood and tumor samples.

For this clone: No antigen is known for it.

Until they underwent thyroid surgery, no patient had received any treatment. In the source study's methods: Built for papillary thyroid cancer, a distant-metastasis classifier drew on CDR3 differences across clinicopathological groups. TCRdb re-called the PCR reads via MiXCR. It is TCRdb's table, rather than the study itself, that gives the V and J calls and clone size. The sample includes 35,000 to 40,000 clones, 25% to 30% of them seen just once. The clonotype comes from a male donor with papillary thyroid cancer or a benign thyroid nodule (not recorded which). Some clones in this sample may be carry-over from other donors' samples. The sample was blood.

CDR3 residues: CASSYNQGGRTYYNEQFF. Here the CDR3 DNA reads TGTGCCAGCAGTTACAACCAGGGGGGGCGGACTTACTACAATGAGCAGTTCTTC. The rearrangement joins TRBV6-5 to TRBJ2-1, with D perhaps given as TRBD1 or TRBD2 (7 bases each). The V gene lost 2 bases and the J gene lost 3 bases, with 20 bases spanning the gap. The CDR3 has 18 amino acids. CDR1 is MNHEY, CDR2 SVGAGI, per germline.